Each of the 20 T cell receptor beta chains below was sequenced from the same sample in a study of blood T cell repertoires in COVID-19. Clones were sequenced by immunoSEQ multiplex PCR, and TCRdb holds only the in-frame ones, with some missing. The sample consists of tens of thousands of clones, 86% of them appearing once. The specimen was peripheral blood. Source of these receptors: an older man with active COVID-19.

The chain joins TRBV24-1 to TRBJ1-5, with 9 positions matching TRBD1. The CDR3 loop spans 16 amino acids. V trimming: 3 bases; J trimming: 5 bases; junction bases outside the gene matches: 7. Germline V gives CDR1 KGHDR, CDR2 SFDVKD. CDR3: CATSDEDRGFDQPQHF. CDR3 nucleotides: TGTGCCACCAGTGATGAGGACAGGGGATTTGATCAGCCCCAGCATTTT.

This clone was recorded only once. The CDR3 nucleotides are TGTGCCAGCAGCCAGGGGACAGGAAACACCATATATTTT. Its protein is CASSQGTGNTIYF. The rearrangement links TRBV7-9 to TRBJ1-3; TRBD1 might be the D (6 bases). Germline-derived CDR1 and CDR2 are SEHNR and FQNEAQ (reference sequence). This CDR3 is 13 amino acids long. Trimming cost V 5 bases and J 4 bases, with 9 bases left between them.

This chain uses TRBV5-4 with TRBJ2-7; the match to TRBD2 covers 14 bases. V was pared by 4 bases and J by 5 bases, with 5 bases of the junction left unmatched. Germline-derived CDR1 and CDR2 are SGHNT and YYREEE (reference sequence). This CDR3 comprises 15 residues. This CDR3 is CASSTRLAGGDEQYF. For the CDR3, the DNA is TGTGCCAGCAGCACCCGACTAGCGGGAGGGGACGAGCAGTACTTC.

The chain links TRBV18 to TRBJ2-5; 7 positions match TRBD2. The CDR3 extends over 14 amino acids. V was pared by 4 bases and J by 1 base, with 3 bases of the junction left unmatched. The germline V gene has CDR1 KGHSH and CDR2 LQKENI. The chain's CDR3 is CASSRSGGQETQYF. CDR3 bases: TGTGCCAGCTCACGTTCGGGGGGCCAAGAGACCCAGTACTTC.

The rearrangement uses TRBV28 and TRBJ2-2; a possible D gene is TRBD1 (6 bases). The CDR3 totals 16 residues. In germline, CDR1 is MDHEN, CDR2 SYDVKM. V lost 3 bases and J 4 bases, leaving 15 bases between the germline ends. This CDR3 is CASSFEIGQLTGELFF. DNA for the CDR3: TGTGCCAGCAGTTTTGAAATAGGACAGCTCACCGGGGAGCTGTTTTTT.

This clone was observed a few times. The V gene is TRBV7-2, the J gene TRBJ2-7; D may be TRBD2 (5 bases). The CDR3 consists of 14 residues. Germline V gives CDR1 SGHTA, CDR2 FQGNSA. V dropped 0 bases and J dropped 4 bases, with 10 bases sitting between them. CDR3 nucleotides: TGTGCCAGCAGCTTAGCCTTCGGGAATTACGAGCAGTACTTC. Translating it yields CASSLAFGNYEQYF.

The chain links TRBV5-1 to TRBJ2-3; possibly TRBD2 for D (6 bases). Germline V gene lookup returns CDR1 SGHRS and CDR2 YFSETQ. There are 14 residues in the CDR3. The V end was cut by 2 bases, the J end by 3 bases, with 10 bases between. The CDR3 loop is CASSFQGGTDTQYF. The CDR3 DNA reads TGCGCCAGCAGCTTCCAGGGAGGTACAGATACGCAGTATTTT.

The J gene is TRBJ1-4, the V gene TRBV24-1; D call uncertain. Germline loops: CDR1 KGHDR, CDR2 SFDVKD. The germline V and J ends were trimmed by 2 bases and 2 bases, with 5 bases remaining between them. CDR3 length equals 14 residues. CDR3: CATSDSNTNEKLFF. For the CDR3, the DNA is TGTGCCACCAGTGATTCCAATACTAATGAAAAACTGTTTTTT.

The CDR3 protein is CASSQGVQETQYF. As DNA, the CDR3 is TGTGCCAGCAGCCAGGGGGTCCAAGAGACCCAGTACTTC. V gene TRBV7-6 combines with J gene TRBJ2-5, with 7 positions matching TRBD1. Germline-derived CDR1 and CDR2 are SGHVS and FNYEAQ. This CDR3 comprises 13 residues. The J segment lost 1 base and the V segment lost 5 bases, leaving 1 base of the junction unmatched.

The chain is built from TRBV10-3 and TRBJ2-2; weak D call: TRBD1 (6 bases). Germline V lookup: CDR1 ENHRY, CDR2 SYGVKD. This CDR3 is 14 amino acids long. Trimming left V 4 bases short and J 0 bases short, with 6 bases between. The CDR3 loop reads CAISGTANTGELFF. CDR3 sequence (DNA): TGTGCCATCAGTGGGACAGCGAACACCGGGGAGCTGTTTTTT.

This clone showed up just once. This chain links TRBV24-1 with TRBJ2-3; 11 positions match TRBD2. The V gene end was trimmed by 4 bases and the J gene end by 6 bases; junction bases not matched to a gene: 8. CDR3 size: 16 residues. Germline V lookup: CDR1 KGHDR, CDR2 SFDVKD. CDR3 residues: CATSDTGTSGWDTQYF. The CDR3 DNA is TGTGCCACCAGTGACACCGGGACTAGCGGTTGGGATACGCAGTATTTT.

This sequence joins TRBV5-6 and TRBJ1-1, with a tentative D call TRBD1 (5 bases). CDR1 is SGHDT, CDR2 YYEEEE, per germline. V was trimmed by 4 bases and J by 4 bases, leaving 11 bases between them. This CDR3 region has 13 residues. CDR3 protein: CASSQQGLTEAFF. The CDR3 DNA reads TGTGCCAGCAGCCAGCAGGGTCTCACTGAAGCTTTCTTT.

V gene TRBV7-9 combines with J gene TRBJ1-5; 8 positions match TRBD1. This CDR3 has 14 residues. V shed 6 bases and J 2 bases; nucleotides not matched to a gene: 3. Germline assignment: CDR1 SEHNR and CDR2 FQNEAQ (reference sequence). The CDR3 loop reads CASSSGQGNQPQHF. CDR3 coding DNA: TGTGCCAGCAGTTCGGGACAGGGCAATCAGCCCCAGCATTTT.

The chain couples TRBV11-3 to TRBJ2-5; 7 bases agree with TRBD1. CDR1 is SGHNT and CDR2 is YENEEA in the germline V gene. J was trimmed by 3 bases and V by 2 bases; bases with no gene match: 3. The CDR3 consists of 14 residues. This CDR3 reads CASSLHQGEETQYF. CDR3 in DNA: TGTGCCAGCAGCTTACACCAGGGGGAAGAGACCCAGTACTTC.

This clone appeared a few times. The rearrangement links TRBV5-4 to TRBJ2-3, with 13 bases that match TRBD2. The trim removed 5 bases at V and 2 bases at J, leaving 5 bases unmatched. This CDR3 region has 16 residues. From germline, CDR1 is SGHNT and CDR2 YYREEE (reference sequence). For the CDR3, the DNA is TGTGCCAGCAGTCCCGGGACTAGCGGGGCCACAGATACGCAGTATTTT. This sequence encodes CASSPGTSGATDTQYF.

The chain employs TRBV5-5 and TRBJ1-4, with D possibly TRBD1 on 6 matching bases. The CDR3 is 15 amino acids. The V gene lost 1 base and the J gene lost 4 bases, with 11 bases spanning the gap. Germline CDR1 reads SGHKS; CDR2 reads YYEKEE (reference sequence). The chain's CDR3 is CASSLITGFNEKLFF. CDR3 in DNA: TGTGCCAGCAGCTTGATCACAGGGTTTAATGAAAAACTGTTTTTT.

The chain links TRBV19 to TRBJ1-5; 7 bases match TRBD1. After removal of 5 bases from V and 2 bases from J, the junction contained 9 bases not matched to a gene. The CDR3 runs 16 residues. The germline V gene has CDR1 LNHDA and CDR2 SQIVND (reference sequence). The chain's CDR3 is CASSPLTGSGNQPQHF. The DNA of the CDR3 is TGTGCCAGTAGTCCCTTGACAGGGTCTGGCAATCAGCCCCAGCATTTT.

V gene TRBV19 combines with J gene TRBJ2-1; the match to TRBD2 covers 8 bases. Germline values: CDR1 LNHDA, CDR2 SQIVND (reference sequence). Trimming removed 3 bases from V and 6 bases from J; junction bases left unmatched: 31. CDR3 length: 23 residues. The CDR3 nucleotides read TGTGCCAGTAGTATTCCGGGACTAGTATCTTCGGCGTCGACGGGAGGTACGGGCAATGAGCAGTTCTTC. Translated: CASSIPGLVSSASTGGTGNEQFF.

CDR3 sequence reads: CATTGTGHTGELFF. DNA of the CDR3: TGTGCCACCACTGGGACAGGACACACCGGGGAGCTGTTTTTT. V and J are TRBV27 and TRBJ2-2, with 8 positions matching TRBD1. The trim removed 10 bases at V and 3 bases at J, leaving 7 bases unmatched. This CDR3 has 14 amino acids. CDR1 and CDR2 from the germline V gene are MNHEY and SMNVEV (reference sequence).

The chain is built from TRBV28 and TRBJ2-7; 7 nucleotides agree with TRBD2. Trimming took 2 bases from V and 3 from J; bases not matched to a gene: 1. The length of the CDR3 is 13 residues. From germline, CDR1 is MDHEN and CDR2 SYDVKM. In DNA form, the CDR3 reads TGTGCCAGCAGTTTAGGCGGGAGCTACGAGCAGTACTTC. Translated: CASSLGGSYEQYF.